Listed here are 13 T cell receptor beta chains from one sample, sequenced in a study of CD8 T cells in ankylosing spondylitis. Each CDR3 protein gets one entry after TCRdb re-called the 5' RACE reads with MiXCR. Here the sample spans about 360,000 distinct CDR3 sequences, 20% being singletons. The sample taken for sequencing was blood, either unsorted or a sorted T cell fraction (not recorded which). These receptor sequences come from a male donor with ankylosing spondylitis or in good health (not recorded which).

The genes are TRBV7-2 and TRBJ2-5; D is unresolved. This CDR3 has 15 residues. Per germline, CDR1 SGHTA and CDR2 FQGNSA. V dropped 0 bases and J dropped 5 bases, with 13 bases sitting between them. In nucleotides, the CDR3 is TGTGCCAGCAGCTTAGCGGGCCCCCTTTGGGAGACCCAGTACTTC. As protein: CASSLAGPLWETQYF.

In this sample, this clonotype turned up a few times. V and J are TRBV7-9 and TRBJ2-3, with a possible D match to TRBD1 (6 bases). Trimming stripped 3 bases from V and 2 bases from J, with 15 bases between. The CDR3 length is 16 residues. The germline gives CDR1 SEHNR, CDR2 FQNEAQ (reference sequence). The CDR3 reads CASSFPTGPYTDTQYF. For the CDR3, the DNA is TGTGCCAGCAGCTTTCCGACAGGCCCATACACAGATACGCAGTATTTT. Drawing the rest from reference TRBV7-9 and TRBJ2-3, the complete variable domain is DTGVSQNPRHKITKRGQNVTFRCDPISEHNRLYWYRQTLGQGPEFLTYFQNEAQLEKSRLLSDRFSAERPKGSFSTLEIQRTEQGDSAMYLCASSFPTGPYTDTQYFGPGTRLTVL.

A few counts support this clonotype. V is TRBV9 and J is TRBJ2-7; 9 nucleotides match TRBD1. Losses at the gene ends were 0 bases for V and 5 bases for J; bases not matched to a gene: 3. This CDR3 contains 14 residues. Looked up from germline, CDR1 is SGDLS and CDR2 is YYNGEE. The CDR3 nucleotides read TGTGCCAGCAGCGTAGGACAGGGGGAGCACGAGCAGTACTTC. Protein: CASSVGQGEHEQYF.

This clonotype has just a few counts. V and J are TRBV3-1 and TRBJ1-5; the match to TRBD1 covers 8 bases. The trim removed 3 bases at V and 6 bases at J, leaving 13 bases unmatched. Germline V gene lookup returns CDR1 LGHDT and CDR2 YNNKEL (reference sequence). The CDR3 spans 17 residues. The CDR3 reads CASSQTKGQVGGQPQHF. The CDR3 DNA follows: TGTGCCAGCAGCCAGACCAAGGGACAGGTGGGGGGTCAGCCCCAGCATTTT.

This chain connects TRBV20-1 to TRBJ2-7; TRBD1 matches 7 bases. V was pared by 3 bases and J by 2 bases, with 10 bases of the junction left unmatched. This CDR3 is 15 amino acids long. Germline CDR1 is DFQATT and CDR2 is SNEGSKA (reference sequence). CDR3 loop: CSASVGQVATYEQYF. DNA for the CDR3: TGCAGTGCTAGCGTCGGACAGGTGGCCACCTACGAGCAGTACTTC.

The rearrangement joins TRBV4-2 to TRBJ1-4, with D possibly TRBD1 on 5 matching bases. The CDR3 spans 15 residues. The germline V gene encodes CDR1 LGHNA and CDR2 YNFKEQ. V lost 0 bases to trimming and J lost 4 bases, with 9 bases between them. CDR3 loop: CASSQDWGNNEKLFF. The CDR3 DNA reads TGTGCCAGCAGCCAAGATTGGGGGAATAATGAAAAACTGTTTTTT.

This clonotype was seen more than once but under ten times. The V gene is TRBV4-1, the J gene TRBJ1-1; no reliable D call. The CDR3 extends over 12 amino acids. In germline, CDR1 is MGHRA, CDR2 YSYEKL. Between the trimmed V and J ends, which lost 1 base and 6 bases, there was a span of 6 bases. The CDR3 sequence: CASSQGVSEAFF. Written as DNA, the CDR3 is TGCGCCAGCAGCCAAGGGGTCTCTGAAGCTTTCTTT.

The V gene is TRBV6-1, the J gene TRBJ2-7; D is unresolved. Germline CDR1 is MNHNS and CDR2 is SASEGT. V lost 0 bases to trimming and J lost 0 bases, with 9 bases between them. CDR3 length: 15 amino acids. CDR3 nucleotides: TGTGCCAGCAGTGAAGCGTGGCCAGTCTCCTACGAGCAGTACTTC. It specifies CASSEAWPVSYEQYF.

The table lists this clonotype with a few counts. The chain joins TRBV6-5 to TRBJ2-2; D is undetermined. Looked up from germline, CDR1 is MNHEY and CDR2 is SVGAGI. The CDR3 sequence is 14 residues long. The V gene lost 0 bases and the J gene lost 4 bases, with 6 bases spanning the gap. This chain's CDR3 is CASSYSMGTGELFF. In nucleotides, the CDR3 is TGTGCCAGCAGTTACTCCATGGGCACCGGGGAGCTGTTTTTT.

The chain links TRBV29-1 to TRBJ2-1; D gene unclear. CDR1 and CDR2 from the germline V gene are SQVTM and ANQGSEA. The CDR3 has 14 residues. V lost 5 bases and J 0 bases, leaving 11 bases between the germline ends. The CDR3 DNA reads TGCAGCGTTATCAGCCCCCTCTCCTACAATGAGCAGTTCTTC. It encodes CSVISPLSYNEQFF.

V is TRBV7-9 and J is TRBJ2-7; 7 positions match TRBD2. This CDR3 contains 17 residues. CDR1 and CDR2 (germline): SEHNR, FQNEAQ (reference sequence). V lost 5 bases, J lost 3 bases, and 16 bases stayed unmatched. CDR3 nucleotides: TGTGCCAGCAGCCCAAGCCGGGTCGGGGGGAGCGGCTACGAGCAGTACTTC. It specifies CASSPSRVGGSGYEQYF.

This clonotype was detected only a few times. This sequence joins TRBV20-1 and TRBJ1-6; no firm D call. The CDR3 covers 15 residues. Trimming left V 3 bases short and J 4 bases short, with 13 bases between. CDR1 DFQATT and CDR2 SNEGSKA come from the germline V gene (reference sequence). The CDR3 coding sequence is TGCAGTGCTAGGGAGAGGAGGGATTATAATTCACCCCTCCACTTT. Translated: CSARERRDYNSPLHF.

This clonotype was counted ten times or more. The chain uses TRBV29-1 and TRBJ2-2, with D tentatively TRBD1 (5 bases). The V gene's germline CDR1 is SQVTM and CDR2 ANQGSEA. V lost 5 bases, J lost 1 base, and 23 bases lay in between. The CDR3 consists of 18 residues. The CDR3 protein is CSVLGPITAAGNTGELFF. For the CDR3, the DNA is TGCAGCGTTTTGGGGCCCATCACCGCGGCCGGGAACACCGGGGAGCTGTTTTTT.